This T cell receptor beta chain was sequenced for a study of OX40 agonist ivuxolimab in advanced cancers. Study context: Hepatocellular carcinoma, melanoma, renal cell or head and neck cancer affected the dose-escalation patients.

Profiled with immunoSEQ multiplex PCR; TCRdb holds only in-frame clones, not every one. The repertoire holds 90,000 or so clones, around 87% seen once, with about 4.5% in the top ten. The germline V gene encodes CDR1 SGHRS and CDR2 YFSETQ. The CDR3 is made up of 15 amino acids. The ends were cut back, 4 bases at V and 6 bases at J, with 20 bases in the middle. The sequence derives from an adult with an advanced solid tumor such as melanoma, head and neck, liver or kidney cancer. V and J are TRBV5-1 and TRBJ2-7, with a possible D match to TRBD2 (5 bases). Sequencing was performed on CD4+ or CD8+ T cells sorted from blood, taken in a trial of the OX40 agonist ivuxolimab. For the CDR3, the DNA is TGCGCCAGCAGCCCGGGAAGTGGAGTTTCGTCCGAGCAGTACTTC. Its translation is CASSPGSGVSSEQYF.